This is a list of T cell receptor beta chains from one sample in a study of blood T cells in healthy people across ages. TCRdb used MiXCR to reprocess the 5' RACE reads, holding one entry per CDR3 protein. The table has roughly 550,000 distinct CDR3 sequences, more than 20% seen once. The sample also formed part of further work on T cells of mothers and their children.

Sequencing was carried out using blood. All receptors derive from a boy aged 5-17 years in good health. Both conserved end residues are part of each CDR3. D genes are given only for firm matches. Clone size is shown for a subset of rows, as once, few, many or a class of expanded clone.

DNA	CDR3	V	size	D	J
TGTGCCAGCAGCCCCAGTGGGGGGTTTACAGGGCTCCATGAGCAGTTCTTC	CASSPSGGFTGLHEQFF	TRBV11-2	.	.	TRBJ2-1
TGTGCCAGCAGAAGGGTCGAGGTCCCTAAAAACATTCAGTACTTC	CASRRVEVPKNIQYF	TRBV27	few	.	TRBJ2-4
TGTGCCAGCAGTTCACAGTCGTGGGGCTCTGGGGCCAACGTCCTGACTTTC	CASSSQSWGSGANVLTF	TRBV28	many	.	TRBJ2-6
TGTGCCAGCAGCGTATGGGGTACTAGCGCGCAAGAGACCCAGTACTTC	CASSVWGTSAQETQYF	TRBV9	.	TRBD2	TRBJ2-5
TGTGCCAGCAGCTTAAGGGGACAGGTTGCTAATGAAAAACTGTTTTTT	CASSLRGQVANEKLFF	TRBV7-9	few	TRBD1	TRBJ1-4
TGCAGTGCAGACCAGGGAGGCACAGATACGCAGTATTTT	CSADQGGTDTQYF	TRBV20-1	.	.	TRBJ2-3
TGCAGTGCTAGGGAGGGCGTGGATGAAAAACTGTTTTTT	CSAREGVDEKLFF	TRBV20-1	few	.	TRBJ1-4
TGTGCCAGCAGCGGAAGAACCCCGGGGACCACATGGTATGGCTACACCTTC	CASSGRTPGTTWYGYTF	TRBV9	.	.	TRBJ1-2
TGCAGTGCTATCGCTGGTTTTTGGACAGCGAACACTGAAGCTTTCTTT	CSAIAGFWTANTEAFF	TRBV20-1	.	.	TRBJ1-1
TGTGCCAGCAGCTTAGGTTCAGGGCGGGGCTACACCTTC	CASSLGSGRGYTF	TRBV7-2	.	.	TRBJ1-2
TGTGCCAGCAGCTCCGGGGCAGCCTCTGCCTATGGCTACACCTTC	CASSSGAASAYGYTF	TRBV7-2	few	.	TRBJ1-2
TGTGCCATCAGTGAGTCGACAGCCACCTACGAGCAGTACTTC	CAISESTATYEQYF	TRBV10-3	.	.	TRBJ2-7
TGCAGTGCTACCCCCACTAGCGGCGTCACCGGGGAGCTGTTTTTT	CSATPTSGVTGELFF	TRBV20-1	few	TRBD2	TRBJ2-2
TGTGCCAGCAGCCCAACCCTAGCGGGAGGCTCCTACGAGCAGTACTTC	CASSPTLAGGSYEQYF	TRBV28	.	TRBD2	TRBJ2-7
TGTGCCAGCAGCTTAGAAGGGGCTGGGGGCTACACCTTC	CASSLEGAGGYTF	TRBV7-2	.	.	TRBJ1-2
TGTGCCAGCAAACCCATGGAGGATCCCCAGGACCAAGAGACCCAGTACTTC	CASKPMEDPQDQETQYF	TRBV7-9	.	.	TRBJ2-5
TGCAGTGCTAGAGCGAGACTAGCGGGGAGCTCCTACGAGCAGTACTTC	CSARARLAGSSYEQYF	TRBV20-1	.	TRBD2	TRBJ2-7
TGTGCCAGCAGCTTAGCGGCGATCTGGAGACGAACCTACGAGCAGTACTTC	CASSLAAIWRRTYEQYF	TRBV7-2	.	.	TRBJ2-7
TGCAGTGCTAGAGACCATGCCGGGACATTGGCCTCCTACGAGCAGTACTTC	CSARDHAGTLASYEQYF	TRBV20-1	.	.	TRBJ2-7
TGTGCCATCCTAAAACACACTTCTGCCTTATCTGGGGCCAACGTCCTGACTTTC	CAILKHTSALSGANVLTF	TRBV7-9	.	.	TRBJ2-6
TGTGCCAGCAGTCGTAGGGGACGGGCGCTCCAAGAGACCCAGTACTTC	CASSRRGRALQETQYF	TRBV7-2	.	.	TRBJ2-5